This TCR beta chain was sequenced in a study of metastatic and nonmetastatic thyroid tumors. Across the whole study: Repertoire data that came from the blood and tumor or nodule tissue of malignant and benign thyroid patients were compared. The study, taken as a whole, reports: Significantly higher TCR beta diversity was reportedly seen in malignant thyroid tumors than benign nodules, in blood and tumor.

From germline, CDR1 is MNHNY and CDR2 SVGAGI (reference sequence). CDR3 length equals 17 residues. Details on this clone: Antigen: not known. One end of the junction does not line up with germline, which may come from a read error.

Patients had received no treatment of any kind before thyroid surgery. How the authors handled the data: Between-group CDR3 differences, defined by clinicopathological status, yielded a distant-metastasis classifier for papillary thyroid cancer. TCRdb reprocessed the PCR reads via MiXCR. For this entry, the V and J calls and clone size follow TCRdb and not the study's own pipeline. The sample has some 28,000 clones, 20% to 25% seen once; the top ten hold 39%. The clonotype comes from a female donor with papillary thyroid cancer or a benign thyroid nodule (not recorded which). Some clones in this sample may be carry-over from other donors' samples. The chain is built from TRBV6-6 and TRBJ2-2, with a tentative D call TRBD1 (5 bases). Sample: blood. The CDR3, as DNA: TGTGCCAGCGGTTACTCTGGGGCCCGATCGAACACCGGGGAGCTGTTTTTT. It encodes CASGYSGARSNTGELFF.